This T cell receptor (beta chain) derives from a study of T-cell reconstitution after alpha-beta-depleted transplantation in children. Broader study findings: Roughly two months post-transplant, alpha-beta T cells reportedly originated from several hundred graft clones that had expanded. Newly produced T cells mostly provided counts and TCRbeta diversity after one year, as hyperexpanded clones declined. Surviving recipient T cells and thymic progenitors underlay high day-60 TCRbeta diversity in some patients.

Unique molecular identifiers were incorporated when the TCRbeta library was constructed. Each CDR3 protein is one row after TCRdb ran MiXCR on the PCR reads. The repertoire has 120,000 to 150,000 distinct CDR3 sequences, 8.8% of them found once; the top ten carry less than 20%. The CDR3 extends over 14 amino acids. Germline-derived CDR1 and CDR2 are KGHSH and LQKENI. V was pared by 3 bases and J by 3 bases, with 2 bases of the junction left unmatched. Regarding this clonotype: Its specificity is not known.

This TCR came from a female patient aged 2-9 years who had a stem cell transplant for congenital amegakaryocytic thrombocytopenia, so the T cells may come from the graft donor. The V gene is TRBV18, the J gene TRBJ2-7; 10 nucleotides match TRBD1. Sequences were derived from PBMCs, mostly from graft donor cells, sampled 180 days after TCRalphabeta/CD19-depleted stem cell transplant. CDR3 DNA sequence: TGTGCCAGCTCACCGGGGACAGGGGACTACGAGCAGTACTTC. Residues: CASSPGTGDYEQYF.